The present T cell receptor beta chain was sequenced within a study of blood T cell repertoires in COVID-19. Study details: T cells, B-cell-depleted T cells, or PBMCs supplied cDNA or gDNA.

One Seattle source followed patients from active infection through their disease course. This CDR3 is built from 16 residues. Per germline, CDR1 SGHDT and CDR2 YYEEEE. The junction had 7 bases not matched to a gene; V was cut back by 3 bases and J by 0 bases. Study processing details: Amplified reference gene primers provided the basis for estimating nucleated cell counts. Method: immunoSEQ multiplex PCR; TCRdb's copy keeps in-frame clones and lacks some. V and J calls plus clone size are reproduced from that table; the DNA served to infer D and trimming. The sample lists fewer than 300,000 clones; around 81% were seen once.

The material sequenced was peripheral blood. The chain has TRBV5-6 and TRBJ2-7, with 9 nucleotides matching TRBD2. The clonotype comes from a person aged 65 to 85 with COVID-19, enrolled during active disease. The CDR3 sequence: CASSSLSGGLSYEQYF. Here the CDR3 DNA reads TGTGCCAGCAGCTCCCTTAGCGGGGGCCTCTCCTACGAGCAGTACTTC.